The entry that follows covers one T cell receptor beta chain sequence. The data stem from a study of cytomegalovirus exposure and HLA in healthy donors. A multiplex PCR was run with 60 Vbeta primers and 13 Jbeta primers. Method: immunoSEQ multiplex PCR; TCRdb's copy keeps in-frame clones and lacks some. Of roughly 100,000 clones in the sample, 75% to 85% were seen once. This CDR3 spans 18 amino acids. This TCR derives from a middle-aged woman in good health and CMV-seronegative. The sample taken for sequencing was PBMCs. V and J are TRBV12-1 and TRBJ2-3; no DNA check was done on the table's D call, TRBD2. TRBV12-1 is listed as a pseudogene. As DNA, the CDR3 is TGTGCCAGCAGCTTTGAGGCCTCTAGCGGGGATTTCACAGATACGCAGTATTTT. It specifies CASSFEASSGDFTDTQYF.